This TCR beta chain was captured in a study of cytomegalovirus exposure and HLA in healthy donors. V dropped 4 bases and J dropped 4; count of bases not matched to a gene: 5. Germline CDR1 MNHEY, CDR2 SVGAGI. CDR3 length equals 14 residues. PCR employed 60 Vbeta and 13 Jbeta primers. Libraries were prepared by immunoSEQ multiplex PCR; TCRdb keeps only in-frame clonotypes and omits some of them. The table records 25,000 to 30,000 clones, under 70% of them present only once. The specimen sequenced was PBMCs. The chain combines TRBV6-5 with TRBJ2-5, with TRBD2 identical over 8 bases. The sequence came from a woman aged 45-60 years in good health and CMV-seronegative. CDR3 in DNA: TGTGCCAGCAGTTTCGGACTAGCCGCAGAGACCCAGTACTTC. Amino acid sequence: CASSFGLAAETQYF.